A selection of T cell receptor beta chains follows, all from one sample in a study of OX40 agonist ivuxolimab in advanced cancers. Sequencing used immunoSEQ multiplex PCR; TCRdb keeps in-frame clones, though not all of them. This table holds around 76,000 clones, just under 85% found once. This sample comprised CD4+ or CD8+ T cells sorted from blood, obtained in a trial of the OX40 agonist ivuxolimab. The source is an adult with an advanced solid tumor such as melanoma, head and neck, liver or kidney cancer. CDR3s include the opening cysteine and the closing phenylalanine or tryptophan. A D gene is named only where the DNA matches it firmly. Size is stated for part of the rows, as once, few or many counts, or as a class when the clone is expanded.

TRBJ2-7 | - | - | 12 | TRBV6-5 | TGTGCCAGCAGGCTAGAGCCTTACGAGCAGTACTTC | CASRLEPYEQYF
TRBJ2-1 | - | - | 12 | TRBV11-2 | TGTGCCAGCAGCTTAGATCAGCCGGAGCAGTTCTTC | CASSLDQPEQFF
TRBJ2-4 | TRBD1 | - | 16 | TRBV29-1 | TGCAGCGTTGAAGAATCGGACAGGGGGCACGGAAACATTCAGTACTTC | CSVEESDRGHGNIQYF
TRBJ1-3 | TRBD1 | few | 12 | TRBV18 | TGTGCCAGCTCAGAGAAACAGGGGACCATATATTTT | CASSEKQGTIYF
TRBJ2-7 | TRBD1 | - | 13 | TRBV10-3 | TGTGCCACCACCACCGGGACAGAGTACGAGCAGTACTTC | CATTTGTEYEQYF
TRBJ2-1 | TRBD2 | - | 17 | TRBV4-3 | TGCGCCAGCAGCCAAGATGATGGGACTAGCGAATACAATGAGCAGTTCTTC | CASSQDDGTSEYNEQFF
TRBJ2-5 | - | - | 14 | TRBV6-6 | TGTGCCAGCACGCCTAGGGTCCTTCAAGAGACCCAGTACTTC | CASTPRVLQETQYF
TRBJ1-4 | - | - | 15 | TRBV18 | TGTGCCAGCTCACCACGGGGTGACTCTAATGAAAAACTGTTTTTT | CASSPRGDSNEKLFF
TRBJ1-3 | - | - | 15 | TRBV11-2 | TGTGCCAGCAGCTTAGGTGCCTTCTCTGGAAACACCATATATTTT | CASSLGAFSGNTIYF
TRBJ1-1 | - | few | 12 | TRBV7-2 | TGTGCCAGCAGCTTAGTGTGGGAGGAAGCTTTCTTT | CASSLVWEEAFF
TRBJ2-3 | - | - | 15 | TRBV6-1 | TGTGCCAGCAGTCTAACAGAATTAAGCACAGATACGCAGTATTTT | CASSLTELSTDTQYF
TRBJ1-2 | - | - | 15 | TRBV4-1 | TGCGCCAGCAGCCAAGAAGGACAGACCCTATATGGCTACACCTTC | CASSQEGQTLYGYTF
TRBJ1-2 | - | - | 12 | TRBV28 | TGTGCCAGCAGTTTCTTAGTAGTGGGCTACACCTTC | CASSFLVVGYTF
TRBJ1-4 | - | once | 14 | TRBV28 | TGTGCCAGCAGTCTCCCCCGGGGAATTGGAAAACTGTTTTTT | CASSLPRGIGKLFF
TRBJ2-3 | - | - | 15 | TRBV14 | TGTGCCAGCAGCCAAGGAAGTCAGGGCACAGATACGCAGTATTTT | CASSQGSQGTDTQYF
TRBJ1-4 | - | - | 14 | TRBV7-3 | TGTGCCAGCAGCTTCGGAGTCGGGAATGAAAAACTGTTTTTT | CASSFGVGNEKLFF
TRBJ2-3 | - | - | 20 | TRBV4-1 | TGCGCCAGCAGCCAGGCCCCTTTCGGTGGGAGGACACGCTCGACAGATACGCAGTATTTT | CASSQAPFGGRTRSTDTQYF
TRBJ2-1 | - | - | 15 | TRBV11-3 | TGTGCCAGCAGCGTGAATTCCGGGACTCAAACCCCGCGCGTCTTC | CASSVNSGTQTPRVF
TRBJ2-7 | - | - | 17 | TRBV7-2 | TGTGCCAGCAGCCCGGGGACTGTAGCGGCGACCCCCTACGAGCAGTACTTC | CASSPGTVAATPYEQYF
TRBJ1-4 | - | - | 17 | TRBV6-1 | TGTGCCAGCAGTGAAGGGGGCTGGGACATAAGGAATGAAAAACTGTTTTTT | CASSEGGWDIRNEKLFF
TRBJ1-5 | - | - | 15 | TRBV6-5 | TGTGCCAGCAGCTACCACCCGGGACGCAATCAGCCCCAGCATTTT | CASSYHPGRNQPQHF
TRBJ2-3 | TRBD1 | - | 15 | TRBV7-2 | TGTGCCAGCAGCCCTCGACAGGGGGTAACAGATACGCAGTATTTT | CASSPRQGVTDTQYF
TRBJ2-3 | - | - | 16 | TRBV14 | TGTGCCAGCAGCCAAGGTGCGTTCAGGCAGGCAGATACGCAGTATTTT | CASSQGAFRQADTQYF
TRBJ2-2 | - | - | 14 | TRBV28 | TGTGCCAGCAGCCCCCTCTGGGGCGCCGGGGAGCTGTTTTTT | CASSPLWGAGELFF
TRBJ2-2 | TRBD1 | - | 17 | TRBV30 | TGTGCCTGCAACCCGCTCCGGACAGGGGGGGGGACCGGGGAGCTGTTTTTT | CACNPLRTGGGTGELFF
TRBJ1-2 | - | once | 15 | TRBV6-6 | TGTGCCAGCAGTTATAAGTCAGGGGCTAACTATGGCTACACCTTC | CASSYKSGANYGYTF
TRBJ1-5 | - | - | 14 | TRBV6-1 | TGTGCCAGCAGTGAAGGAAGGGGAAATCAGCCCCAGCATTTT | CASSEGRGNQPQHF
TRBJ1-1 | - | - | 14 | TRBV4-3 | TGCGCCAGCAGCCTCCCCGACAGAAACTTTGAAGCTTTCTTT | CASSLPDRNFEAFF
TRBJ2-3 | - | - | 12 | TRBV2 | TGTGCCAGCAGTTTACTCACTAGCACGCAGTATTTT | CASSLLTSTQYF
TRBJ1-1 | TRBD1 | - | 14 | TRBV7-3 | TGTGCCAGCAGCTACCAGGACAGGGGCACTGAAGCTTTCTTT | CASSYQDRGTEAFF
TRBJ1-2 | - | - | 16 | TRBV6-1 | TGTGCCAGCAGTGAAGCCGGGGGCAAGGCTAACTATGGCTACACCTTC | CASSEAGGKANYGYTF
TRBJ1-2 | - | - | 14 | TRBV28 | TGTGCCAGCAGAGCCGACAGGCGCCCCTATGGCTACACCTTC | CASRADRRPYGYTF
TRBJ2-3 | - | - | 15 | TRBV27 | TGTGCCAGCAGTTGGGTGGGAATCGAGACAGATACGCAGTATTTT | CASSWVGIETDTQYF
TRBJ2-2 | - | - | 13 | TRBV27 | TGTGCCAGCAGTTTTTTTCGGACCGGGGAGCTGTTTTTT | CASSFFRTGELFF